This is a list of T cell receptor beta chains from one sample in a study of identical twins. TCRdb ran MiXCR on the 5' RACE reads and lists one entry per CDR3 protein. Of about 890,000 distinct CDR3 sequences listed, about 12% were seen once; the top ten hold around 1.6%. The same data also went into a second study, on yellow fever vaccine responses in identical twins.

Sequencing was done on a sample of PBMCs. The receptors originated from a young woman in good health. Both conserved end residues are part of each CDR3. A D gene is named only where the DNA matches it firmly. Expanded clones are given a class, and other clones once, few, many or no size at all.

TRBJ1-4,TRBV15,few,.,TGTGCCACCAGTTTCCGGTTGGCAACTAATGAAAAACTGTTTTTT,CATSFRLATNEKLFF
TRBJ2-5,TRBV9,many,TRBD2,TGTGCCAGCAGCAAGGGACTACACCAAGAGACCCAGTACTTC,CASSKGLHQETQYF
TRBJ1-1,TRBV12-3/TRBV12-4,few,TRBD1,TGTGCCAGCAGCCGCCCGACAGGGGGGTACACTGAAGCTTTCTTT,CASSRPTGGYTEAFF
TRBJ1-2,TRBV7-9,.,TRBD1,TGTGCCAGCAGCTATACAGGGGACGCTGGCTACACCTTC,CASSYTGDAGYTF
TRBJ2-3,TRBV6-5,few,.,TGTGCCAGCAGTTACGGTAGGGGATCAGATACGCAGTATTTT,CASSYGRGSDTQYF
TRBJ1-5,TRBV4-1,.,.,TGCGCCAGCAGCCCGCGGACGCCGCCTCGGGGGCATCAGCCCCAGCATTTT,CASSPRTPPRGHQPQHF
TRBJ2-7,TRBV6-2/TRBV6-3,.,.,TGTGCCAGCAGTTACTCGAGGCGGGACAGGGGACAACTAGCGGGAGTACCATCCTACGAGCAGTACTTC,CASSYSRRDRGQLAGVPSYEQYF
TRBJ2-2,TRBV2,.,TRBD1,TGTGCCAGCAGTCAGCATGAAACCGGGACAGGGGTTTCCGGGGAGCTGTTTTTT,CASSQHETGTGVSGELFF
TRBJ2-7,TRBV3-1,.,TRBD2,TGTGCCAGCAGTCGGACACCCGGGACACTAGCGGGAGCGTTTTACGAGCAGTACTTC,CASSRTPGTLAGAFYEQYF
TRBJ2-4,TRBV28,.,.,TGTGCCAGCAGTTTAAGGGCACTAGCCAGATTAGCCAAAAACATTCAGTACTTC,CASSLRALARLAKNIQYF
TRBJ2-3,TRBV2,.,.,TGTGCCAGCAGTGGTTGGGACTCCACGAGCAACACAGATACGCAGTATTTT,CASSGWDSTSNTDTQYF
TRBJ2-2,TRBV10-3,.,.,TGTGCCATCAGTGAGTCGTTTGGACCAAACACCGGGGAGCTGTTTTTT,CAISESFGPNTGELFF
TRBJ2-7,TRBV5-5,.,TRBD2,TGTGCCAGCAGCTCGACTAGCGGGACCCAATACGAGCAGTACTTC,CASSSTSGTQYEQYF
TRBJ2-5,TRBV7-2,.,.,TGTGCCAGCAGCTTTGACGGACAGATCCAAGAGACCCAGTACTTC,CASSFDGQIQETQYF
TRBJ2-7,TRBV6-2/TRBV6-3,few,TRBD2,TGTGCCAGCAGTTACTCGAGGGCACTAGCGGGAGAGTACGAGCAGTACTTC,CASSYSRALAGEYEQYF
TRBJ2-3,TRBV12-3/TRBV12-4,few,.,TGTGCCAGCGGGGTCGTCGGGGACGGCACAGATACGCAGTATTTT,CASGVVGDGTDTQYF
TRBJ2-1,TRBV6-1,.,TRBD1,TGTGCCAGCAGGGAACCGGGACAGGCACCAGGGGAGCAGTTCTTC,CASREPGQAPGEQFF
TRBJ2-7,TRBV13,.,.,TGTGCCAGCAGGCCCTGGGGGGCGGGAGTATACGAGCAGTACTTC,CASRPWGAGVYEQYF
TRBJ2-2,TRBV2,.,TRBD1,TGTGCCAGCAGTCAACCCGGGACAGGGGGGAAGAACACCGGGGAGCTGTTTTTT,CASSQPGTGGKNTGELFF
TRBJ2-1,TRBV5-1,few,TRBD2,TGCGCCAGCAGCATGGGACTAGCGGGAGCCAATGAGCAGTTCTTC,CASSMGLAGANEQFF
TRBJ2-3,TRBV20-1,.,TRBD1,TGCAGTGCGAAGACAGGGCCCCGCACAGATACGCAGTATTTT,CSAKTGPRTDTQYF
TRBJ2-5,TRBV20-1,many,.,TGCAGTGCTAGCCCCATCGGGGAGACCCAGTACTTC,CSASPIGETQYF
TRBJ2-2,TRBV24-1,few,TRBD2,TGTGCCACCAGTGTTGGTGGGAGGGCCACCGGGGAGCTGTTTTTT,CATSVGGRATGELFF
TRBJ2-3,TRBV12-3/TRBV12-4,many,.,TGTGCCAGCAGTTTACCCCCCACAGATACGCAGTATTTT,CASSLPPTDTQYF
TRBJ2-7,TRBV29-1,few,TRBD1,TGCAGCGTTGAAGTGGGGACAGGGGGCAACGAGCAGTACTTC,CSVEVGTGGNEQYF
TRBJ2-2,TRBV7-8,.,TRBD2,TGTGCCAGCAGCTTACGAGCGGGAAGCACCGGGGAGCTGTTTTTT,CASSLRAGSTGELFF
TRBJ1-6,TRBV15,few,TRBD1,TGTGCCACCAGCAGGTTTCTTCCGACAGGGAAGGGGGATTCACCCCTCCACTTT,CATSRFLPTGKGDSPLHF
TRBJ2-3,TRBV14,.,TRBD2,TGTGCCAGCAGCCTGGATAGCGGGAGTACGCAGTATTTT,CASSLDSGSTQYF
TRBJ2-1,TRBV5-1,few,TRBD2,TGCGCCAGCCACCGGGGAGGGATTAGCTCCTACAATGAGCAGTTCTTC,CASHRGGISSYNEQFF
TRBJ2-1,TRBV20-1,.,.,TGCAGTGCTAGAGATCTCGAGAGATACTCCTACAATGAGCAGTTCTTC,CSARDLERYSYNEQFF
TRBJ2-3,TRBV4-1,few,.,TGCGCCAGCAGCCAAGATTGGCCAGATACGCAGTATTTT,CASSQDWPDTQYF
TRBJ2-1,TRBV18,.,TRBD1,TGTGCCAGCTCAGCACAGGGGCCAGGGTTCAATGAGCAGTTCTTC,CASSAQGPGFNEQFF
TRBJ2-5,TRBV4-2,.,TRBD2,TGTGCCAGCAGCCACCTTGAAGGGTCACTAGCGGGCGAAGAGACCCAGTACTTC,CASSHLEGSLAGEETQYF
TRBJ1-5,TRBV7-2,many,.,TGTGCCAGCAGCTTAGCGGGGGGGCTGGGTCAGCCCCAGCATTTT,CASSLAGGLGQPQHF
TRBJ2-5,TRBV10-3,few,.,TGTGCCATCAGTGGGCGGGACCAAGAGACCCAGTACTTC,CAISGRDQETQYF
TRBJ1-1,TRBV12-3/TRBV12-4,few,.,TGTGCCAGCGGGATGACAGGGAACACTGAAGCTTTCTTT,CASGMTGNTEAFF
TRBJ2-3,TRBV27,few,TRBD2,TGTGCCAGCAGTTTATATCGGACTAGCGGGAGACAAAGGGGGACAGATACGCAGTATTTT,CASSLYRTSGRQRGTDTQYF
TRBJ2-2,TRBV3-1,many,TRBD2,TGTGCCAGCAGCCAAGGACTAGCGGGGGCCGGGGTCACCGGGGAGCTGTTTTTT,CASSQGLAGAGVTGELFF
TRBJ2-1,TRBV3-1,few,.,TGTGCCAGCAGCGTAAGCCCCGGGCCCCTATACAATGAGCAGTTCTTC,CASSVSPGPLYNEQFF
TRBJ2-3,TRBV15,few,.,TGTGCCACCAGCACCTCGCGGGCCCACGGAGATACGCAGTATTTT,CATSTSRAHGDTQYF
TRBJ2-3,TRBV29-1,.,.,TGCAGCTGCAATCTGGATACGCAGTATTTT,CSCNLDTQYF
TRBJ2-7,TRBV2,.,.,TGTGCCAGCGGAGGTCAACTGGGGGCGGGCGAGCAGTACTTC,CASGGQLGAGEQYF
TRBJ2-7,TRBV7-9,.,.,TGTGCCAGCAGCCGTTATGGCGGGAAACTCCCGCTTGAGCAGTACTTC,CASSRYGGKLPLEQYF
TRBJ2-3,TRBV6-2/TRBV6-3,few,TRBD2,TGTGCCAGCATGGCGGGGGGTAGCGCAGATACGCAGTATTTT,CASMAGGSADTQYF